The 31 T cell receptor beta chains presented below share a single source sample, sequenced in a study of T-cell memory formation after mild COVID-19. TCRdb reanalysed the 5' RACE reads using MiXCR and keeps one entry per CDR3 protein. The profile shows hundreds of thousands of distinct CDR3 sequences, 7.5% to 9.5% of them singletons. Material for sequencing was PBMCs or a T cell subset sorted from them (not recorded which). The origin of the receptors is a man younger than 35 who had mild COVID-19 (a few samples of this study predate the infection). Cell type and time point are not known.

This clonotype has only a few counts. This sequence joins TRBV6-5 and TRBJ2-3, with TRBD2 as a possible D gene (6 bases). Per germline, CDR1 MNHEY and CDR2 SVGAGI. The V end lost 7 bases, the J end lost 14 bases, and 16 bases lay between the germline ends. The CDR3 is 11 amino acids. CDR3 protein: CASIDSGAAYF. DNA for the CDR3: TGTGCCAGCATCGATAGCGGAGCTGCGTATTTT.

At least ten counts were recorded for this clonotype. The CDR3 DNA reads as TGTGCCAGCAGTGTACAGGGACCCAATGAGCAGTTCTTC. Protein: CASSVQGPNEQFF. The chain uses TRBV9 and TRBJ2-1; a possible D gene is TRBD1 (6 bases). Trimming left V 5 bases short and J 6 bases short, with 12 bases between. CDR3 size: 13 residues. Looked up from germline, CDR1 is SGDLS and CDR2 is YYNGEE.

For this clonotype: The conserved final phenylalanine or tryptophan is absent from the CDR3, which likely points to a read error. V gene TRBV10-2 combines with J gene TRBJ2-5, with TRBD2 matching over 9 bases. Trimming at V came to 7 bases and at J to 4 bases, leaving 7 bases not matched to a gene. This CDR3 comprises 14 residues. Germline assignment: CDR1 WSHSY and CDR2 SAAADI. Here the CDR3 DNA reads TGCGCCAGCAATCCGCGGGGGGGCCGAGAGACCCAGTACCTC. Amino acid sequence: CASNPRGGRETQYL.

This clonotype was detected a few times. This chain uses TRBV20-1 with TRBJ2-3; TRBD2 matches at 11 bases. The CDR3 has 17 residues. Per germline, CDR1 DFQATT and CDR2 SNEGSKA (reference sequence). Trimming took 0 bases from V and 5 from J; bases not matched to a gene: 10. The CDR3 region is CSARDLIAGGLGDTQYF. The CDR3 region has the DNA TGCAGTGCTAGAGATCTTATAGCGGGGGGGCTTGGAGATACGCAGTATTTT.

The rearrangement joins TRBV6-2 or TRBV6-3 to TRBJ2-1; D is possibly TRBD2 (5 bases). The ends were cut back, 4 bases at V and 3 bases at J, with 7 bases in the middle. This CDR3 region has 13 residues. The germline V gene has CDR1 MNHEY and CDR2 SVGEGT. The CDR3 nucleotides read TGTGCCAGCAGTTCACGGGACTACAATGAGCAGTTCTTC. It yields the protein CASSSRDYNEQFF.

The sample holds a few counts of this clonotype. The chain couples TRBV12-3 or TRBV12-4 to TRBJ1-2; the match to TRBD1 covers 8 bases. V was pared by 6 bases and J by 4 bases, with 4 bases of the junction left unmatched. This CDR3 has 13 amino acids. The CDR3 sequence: CASRRTGPYGYTF. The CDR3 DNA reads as TGTGCCAGCAGACGGACAGGGCCCTATGGCTACACCTTC.

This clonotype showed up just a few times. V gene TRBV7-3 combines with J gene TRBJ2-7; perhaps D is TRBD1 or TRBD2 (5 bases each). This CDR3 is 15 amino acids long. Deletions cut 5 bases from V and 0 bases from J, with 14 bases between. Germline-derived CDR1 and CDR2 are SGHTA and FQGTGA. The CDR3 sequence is CASSLTPGTSYEQYF. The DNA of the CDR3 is TGTGCCAGCAGCCTCACCCCCGGGACCTCCTACGAGCAGTACTTC.

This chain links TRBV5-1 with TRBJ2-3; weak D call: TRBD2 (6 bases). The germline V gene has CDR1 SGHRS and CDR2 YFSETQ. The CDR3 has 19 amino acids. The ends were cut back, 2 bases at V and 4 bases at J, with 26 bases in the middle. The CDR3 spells CASSLDPPSTRGNPDTQYF. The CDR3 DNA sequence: TGCGCCAGCAGCTTAGATCCCCCGTCGACTAGAGGTAACCCAGATACGCAGTATTTT.

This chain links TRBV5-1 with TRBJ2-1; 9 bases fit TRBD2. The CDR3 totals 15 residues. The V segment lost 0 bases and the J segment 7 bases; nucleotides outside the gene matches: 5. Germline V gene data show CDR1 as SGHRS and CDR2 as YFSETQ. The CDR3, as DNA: TGCGCCAGCAGCTTGGGACTAGCGGAGCAAAATGAGCAGTTCTTC. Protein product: CASSLGLAEQNEQFF.

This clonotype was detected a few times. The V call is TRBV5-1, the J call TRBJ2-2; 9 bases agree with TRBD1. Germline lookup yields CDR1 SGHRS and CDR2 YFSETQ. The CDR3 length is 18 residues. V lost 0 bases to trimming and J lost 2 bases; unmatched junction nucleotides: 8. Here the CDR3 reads CASSLAFWGQGNTGELFF. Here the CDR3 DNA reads TGCGCCAGCAGCTTGGCGTTTTGGGGACAGGGAAACACCGGGGAGCTGTTTTTT.

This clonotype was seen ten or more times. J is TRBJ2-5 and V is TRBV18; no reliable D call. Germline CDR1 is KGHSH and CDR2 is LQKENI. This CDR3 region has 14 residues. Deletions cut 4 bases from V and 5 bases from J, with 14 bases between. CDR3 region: CASSLKGASETQYF. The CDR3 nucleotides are TGTGCCAGCTCACTCAAGGGTGCATCGGAGACCCAGTACTTC.

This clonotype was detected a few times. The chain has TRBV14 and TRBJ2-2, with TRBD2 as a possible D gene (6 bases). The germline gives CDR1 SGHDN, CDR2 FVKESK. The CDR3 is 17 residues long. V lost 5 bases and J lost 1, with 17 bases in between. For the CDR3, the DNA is TGTGCCAGCAGCGCATCCCCCAGGAGGGGGAACACCGGGGAGCTGTTTTTT. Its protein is CASSASPRRGNTGELFF. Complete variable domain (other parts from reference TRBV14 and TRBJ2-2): EAGVTQFPSHSVIEKGQTVTLRCDPISGHDNLYWYRRVMGKEIKFLLHFVKESKQDESGMPNNRFLAERTGGTYSTLKVQPAELEDSGVYFCASSASPRRGNTGELFFGEGSRLTVL.

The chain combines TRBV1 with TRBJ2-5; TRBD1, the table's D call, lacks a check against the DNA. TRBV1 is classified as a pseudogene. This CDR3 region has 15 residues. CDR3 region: CTSSNRDRVRETQYF. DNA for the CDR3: TGCACCAGCAGCAATCGGGACAGGGTGCGGGAGACCCAGTACTTC.

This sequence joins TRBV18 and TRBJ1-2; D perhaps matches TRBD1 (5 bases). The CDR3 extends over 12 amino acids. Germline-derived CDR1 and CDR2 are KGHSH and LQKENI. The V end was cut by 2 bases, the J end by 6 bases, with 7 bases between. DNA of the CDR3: TGTGCCAGCTCACCAAGCAGGGATGGCTACACCTTC. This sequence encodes CASSPSRDGYTF.

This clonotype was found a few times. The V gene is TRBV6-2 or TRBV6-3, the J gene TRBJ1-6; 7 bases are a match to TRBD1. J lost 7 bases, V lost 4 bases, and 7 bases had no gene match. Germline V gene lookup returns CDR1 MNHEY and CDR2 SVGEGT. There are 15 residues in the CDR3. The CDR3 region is CASSSATGWNSPLHF. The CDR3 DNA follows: TGTGCCAGCAGTTCGGCGACAGGGTGGAATTCACCCCTCCACTTT.

CDR3 DNA sequence: TGCAGTGCTAGACGTTCAGGGGGACAGAGCACAGATACGCAGTATTTT. Protein product: CSARRSGGQSTDTQYF. This chain connects TRBV20-1 to TRBJ2-3, with 7 bases that match TRBD1. Germline CDR1 and CDR2: DFQATT and SNEGSKA (reference sequence). The CDR3 has 16 residues. V shed 2 bases, J shed 0 bases, and the junction held 8 bases outside the gene matches.

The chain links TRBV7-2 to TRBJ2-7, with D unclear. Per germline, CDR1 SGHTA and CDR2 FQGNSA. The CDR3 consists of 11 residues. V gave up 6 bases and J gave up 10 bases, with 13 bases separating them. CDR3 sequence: CASRQQFVQYF. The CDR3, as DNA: TGTGCCAGCAGGCAACAGTTTGTTCAGTACTTC.

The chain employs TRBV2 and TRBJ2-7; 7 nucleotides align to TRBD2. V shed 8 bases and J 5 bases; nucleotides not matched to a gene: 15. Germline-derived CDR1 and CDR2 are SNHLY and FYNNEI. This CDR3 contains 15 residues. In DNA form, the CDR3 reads TGTGCCAGCCTTATCGGGGAGGGGAGGATGGACGAGCAGTACTTC. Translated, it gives CASLIGEGRMDEQYF.

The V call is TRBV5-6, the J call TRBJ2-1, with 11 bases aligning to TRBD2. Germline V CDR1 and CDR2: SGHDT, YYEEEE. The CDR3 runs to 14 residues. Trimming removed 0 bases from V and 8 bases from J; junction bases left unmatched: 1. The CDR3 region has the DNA TGTGCCAGCAGCTTGGGACTAGCGGGGCATGAGCAGTTCTTC. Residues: CASSLGLAGHEQFF.

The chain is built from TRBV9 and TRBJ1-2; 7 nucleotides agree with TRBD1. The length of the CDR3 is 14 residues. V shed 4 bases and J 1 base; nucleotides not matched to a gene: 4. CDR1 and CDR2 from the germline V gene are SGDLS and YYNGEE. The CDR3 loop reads CASSLGQINYGYTF. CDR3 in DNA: TGTGCCAGCAGCTTGGGACAGATTAACTATGGCTACACCTTC.

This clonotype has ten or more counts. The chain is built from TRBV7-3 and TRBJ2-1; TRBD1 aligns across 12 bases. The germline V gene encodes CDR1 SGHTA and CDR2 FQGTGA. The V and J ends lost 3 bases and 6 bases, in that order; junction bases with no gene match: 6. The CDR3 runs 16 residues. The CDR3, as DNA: TGTGCCAGCAGCTTGGGCTGGGGACAGGGGGCCAATGAGCAGTTCTTC. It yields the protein CASSLGWGQGANEQFF.

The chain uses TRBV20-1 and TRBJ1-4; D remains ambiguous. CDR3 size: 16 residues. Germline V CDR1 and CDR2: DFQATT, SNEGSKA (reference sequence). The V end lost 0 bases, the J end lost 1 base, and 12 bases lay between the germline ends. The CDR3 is CSARDPTALTNEKLFF. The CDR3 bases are TGCAGTGCTAGAGATCCCACAGCTTTAACTAATGAAAAACTGTTTTTT.

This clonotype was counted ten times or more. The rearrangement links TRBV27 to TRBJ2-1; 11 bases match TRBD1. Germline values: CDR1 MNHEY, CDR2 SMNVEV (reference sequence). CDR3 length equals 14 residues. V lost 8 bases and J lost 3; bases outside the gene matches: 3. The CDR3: CASGDRGGYNEQFF. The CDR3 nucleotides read TGTGCCAGCGGGGACAGGGGGGGCTACAATGAGCAGTTCTTC.

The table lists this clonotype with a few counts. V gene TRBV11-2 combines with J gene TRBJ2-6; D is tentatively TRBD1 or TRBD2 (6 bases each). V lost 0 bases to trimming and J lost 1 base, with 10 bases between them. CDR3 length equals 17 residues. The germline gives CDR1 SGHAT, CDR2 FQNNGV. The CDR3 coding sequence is TGTGCCAGCAGCTTAGACAGGGGAGGATCTGGGGCCAACGTCCTGACTTTC. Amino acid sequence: CASSLDRGGSGANVLTF.

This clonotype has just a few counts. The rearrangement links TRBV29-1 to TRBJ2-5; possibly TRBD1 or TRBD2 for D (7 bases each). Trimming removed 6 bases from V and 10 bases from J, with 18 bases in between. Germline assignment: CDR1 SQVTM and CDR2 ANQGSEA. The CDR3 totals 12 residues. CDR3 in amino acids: CSVSAQGGDQYF. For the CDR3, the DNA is TGCAGCGTCTCGGCGCAGGGGGGGGACCAGTACTTC.

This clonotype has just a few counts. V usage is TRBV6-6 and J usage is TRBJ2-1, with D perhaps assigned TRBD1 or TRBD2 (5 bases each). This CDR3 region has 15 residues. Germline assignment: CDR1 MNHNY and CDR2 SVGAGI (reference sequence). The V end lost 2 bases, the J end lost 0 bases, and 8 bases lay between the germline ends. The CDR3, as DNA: TGTGCCAGCAGTTACGAGGGGCCCTCCTACAATGAGCAGTTCTTC. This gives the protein CASSYEGPSYNEQFF.

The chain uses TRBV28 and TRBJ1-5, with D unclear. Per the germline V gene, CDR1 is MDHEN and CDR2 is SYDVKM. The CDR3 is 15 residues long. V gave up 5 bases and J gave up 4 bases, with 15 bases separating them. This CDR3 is CASSRGSGRNQPQHF. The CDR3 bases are TGTGCCAGCAGTCGAGGATCAGGAAGGAATCAGCCCCAGCATTTT.

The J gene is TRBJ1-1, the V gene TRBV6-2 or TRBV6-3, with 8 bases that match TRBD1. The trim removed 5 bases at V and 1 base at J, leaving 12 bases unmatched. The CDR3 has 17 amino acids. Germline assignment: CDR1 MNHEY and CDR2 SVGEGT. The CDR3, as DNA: TGTGCCAGCAGTACTGGACAGGGCCGTAGAAGGAACACTGAAGCTTTCTTT. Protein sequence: CASSTGQGRRRNTEAFF.

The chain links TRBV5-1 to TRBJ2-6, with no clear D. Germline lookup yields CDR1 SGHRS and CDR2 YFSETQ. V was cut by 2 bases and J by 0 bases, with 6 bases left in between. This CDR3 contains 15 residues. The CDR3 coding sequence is TGCGCCAGCAGCTTTTCCAGCTCTGGGGCCAACGTCCTGACTTTC. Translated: CASSFSSSGANVLTF.

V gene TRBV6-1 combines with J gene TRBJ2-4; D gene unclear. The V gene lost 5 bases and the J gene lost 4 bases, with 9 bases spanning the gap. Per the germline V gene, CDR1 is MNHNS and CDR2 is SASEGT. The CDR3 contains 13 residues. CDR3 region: CASSMNQKNIQYF. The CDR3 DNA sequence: TGTGCCAGCAGTATGAACCAGAAAAACATTCAGTACTTC.

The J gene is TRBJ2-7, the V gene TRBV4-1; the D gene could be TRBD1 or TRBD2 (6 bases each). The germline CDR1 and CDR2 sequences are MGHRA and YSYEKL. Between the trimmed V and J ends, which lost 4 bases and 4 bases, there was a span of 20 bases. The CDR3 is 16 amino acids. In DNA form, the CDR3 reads TGCGCCAGCAGCCCTCGGGTGGGGGGCTTCTCTTACGAGCAGTACTTC. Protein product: CASSPRVGGFSYEQYF.